This T cell receptor (beta chain) stems from a study of cytomegalovirus exposure and HLA in healthy donors. From germline, CDR1 is GTSNPN and CDR2 SVGIG (reference sequence). The CDR3 sequence is 14 residues long. V was trimmed by 5 bases and J by 6 bases, leaving 14 bases between them. Findings and limits, study-wide: Among immune exposure information, only CMV serostatus was available. In a later analysis, V- and J-gene trimming of beta chains associated with a DCLRE1C missense variant, replicated independently. TCR beta V segments were, for the most part, productive about 87% or about 30% of the time in an earlier analysis.

These donors counted as nominally healthy when sampled, but unrecorded immune exposures were likely. A multiplex PCR was run with 60 Vbeta primers and 13 Jbeta primers. Clones were read by immunoSEQ multiplex PCR, and TCRdb kept only the in-frame ones, dropping some. The sample carries about 220,000 clones, approximately 88% recorded once. This clone was observed once. The antigen remains undetermined. The chain is built from TRBV30 and TRBJ1-6; maybe TRBD1 (5 bases). The source material was PBMCs. This clonotype originated in a boy between 2 and 10 years old in good health and CMV-seronegative. CDR3: CAWGRTGGNSPLHF. In nucleotides, the CDR3 is TGTGCCTGGGGGAGGACGGGGGGTAATTCACCCCTCCACTTT.